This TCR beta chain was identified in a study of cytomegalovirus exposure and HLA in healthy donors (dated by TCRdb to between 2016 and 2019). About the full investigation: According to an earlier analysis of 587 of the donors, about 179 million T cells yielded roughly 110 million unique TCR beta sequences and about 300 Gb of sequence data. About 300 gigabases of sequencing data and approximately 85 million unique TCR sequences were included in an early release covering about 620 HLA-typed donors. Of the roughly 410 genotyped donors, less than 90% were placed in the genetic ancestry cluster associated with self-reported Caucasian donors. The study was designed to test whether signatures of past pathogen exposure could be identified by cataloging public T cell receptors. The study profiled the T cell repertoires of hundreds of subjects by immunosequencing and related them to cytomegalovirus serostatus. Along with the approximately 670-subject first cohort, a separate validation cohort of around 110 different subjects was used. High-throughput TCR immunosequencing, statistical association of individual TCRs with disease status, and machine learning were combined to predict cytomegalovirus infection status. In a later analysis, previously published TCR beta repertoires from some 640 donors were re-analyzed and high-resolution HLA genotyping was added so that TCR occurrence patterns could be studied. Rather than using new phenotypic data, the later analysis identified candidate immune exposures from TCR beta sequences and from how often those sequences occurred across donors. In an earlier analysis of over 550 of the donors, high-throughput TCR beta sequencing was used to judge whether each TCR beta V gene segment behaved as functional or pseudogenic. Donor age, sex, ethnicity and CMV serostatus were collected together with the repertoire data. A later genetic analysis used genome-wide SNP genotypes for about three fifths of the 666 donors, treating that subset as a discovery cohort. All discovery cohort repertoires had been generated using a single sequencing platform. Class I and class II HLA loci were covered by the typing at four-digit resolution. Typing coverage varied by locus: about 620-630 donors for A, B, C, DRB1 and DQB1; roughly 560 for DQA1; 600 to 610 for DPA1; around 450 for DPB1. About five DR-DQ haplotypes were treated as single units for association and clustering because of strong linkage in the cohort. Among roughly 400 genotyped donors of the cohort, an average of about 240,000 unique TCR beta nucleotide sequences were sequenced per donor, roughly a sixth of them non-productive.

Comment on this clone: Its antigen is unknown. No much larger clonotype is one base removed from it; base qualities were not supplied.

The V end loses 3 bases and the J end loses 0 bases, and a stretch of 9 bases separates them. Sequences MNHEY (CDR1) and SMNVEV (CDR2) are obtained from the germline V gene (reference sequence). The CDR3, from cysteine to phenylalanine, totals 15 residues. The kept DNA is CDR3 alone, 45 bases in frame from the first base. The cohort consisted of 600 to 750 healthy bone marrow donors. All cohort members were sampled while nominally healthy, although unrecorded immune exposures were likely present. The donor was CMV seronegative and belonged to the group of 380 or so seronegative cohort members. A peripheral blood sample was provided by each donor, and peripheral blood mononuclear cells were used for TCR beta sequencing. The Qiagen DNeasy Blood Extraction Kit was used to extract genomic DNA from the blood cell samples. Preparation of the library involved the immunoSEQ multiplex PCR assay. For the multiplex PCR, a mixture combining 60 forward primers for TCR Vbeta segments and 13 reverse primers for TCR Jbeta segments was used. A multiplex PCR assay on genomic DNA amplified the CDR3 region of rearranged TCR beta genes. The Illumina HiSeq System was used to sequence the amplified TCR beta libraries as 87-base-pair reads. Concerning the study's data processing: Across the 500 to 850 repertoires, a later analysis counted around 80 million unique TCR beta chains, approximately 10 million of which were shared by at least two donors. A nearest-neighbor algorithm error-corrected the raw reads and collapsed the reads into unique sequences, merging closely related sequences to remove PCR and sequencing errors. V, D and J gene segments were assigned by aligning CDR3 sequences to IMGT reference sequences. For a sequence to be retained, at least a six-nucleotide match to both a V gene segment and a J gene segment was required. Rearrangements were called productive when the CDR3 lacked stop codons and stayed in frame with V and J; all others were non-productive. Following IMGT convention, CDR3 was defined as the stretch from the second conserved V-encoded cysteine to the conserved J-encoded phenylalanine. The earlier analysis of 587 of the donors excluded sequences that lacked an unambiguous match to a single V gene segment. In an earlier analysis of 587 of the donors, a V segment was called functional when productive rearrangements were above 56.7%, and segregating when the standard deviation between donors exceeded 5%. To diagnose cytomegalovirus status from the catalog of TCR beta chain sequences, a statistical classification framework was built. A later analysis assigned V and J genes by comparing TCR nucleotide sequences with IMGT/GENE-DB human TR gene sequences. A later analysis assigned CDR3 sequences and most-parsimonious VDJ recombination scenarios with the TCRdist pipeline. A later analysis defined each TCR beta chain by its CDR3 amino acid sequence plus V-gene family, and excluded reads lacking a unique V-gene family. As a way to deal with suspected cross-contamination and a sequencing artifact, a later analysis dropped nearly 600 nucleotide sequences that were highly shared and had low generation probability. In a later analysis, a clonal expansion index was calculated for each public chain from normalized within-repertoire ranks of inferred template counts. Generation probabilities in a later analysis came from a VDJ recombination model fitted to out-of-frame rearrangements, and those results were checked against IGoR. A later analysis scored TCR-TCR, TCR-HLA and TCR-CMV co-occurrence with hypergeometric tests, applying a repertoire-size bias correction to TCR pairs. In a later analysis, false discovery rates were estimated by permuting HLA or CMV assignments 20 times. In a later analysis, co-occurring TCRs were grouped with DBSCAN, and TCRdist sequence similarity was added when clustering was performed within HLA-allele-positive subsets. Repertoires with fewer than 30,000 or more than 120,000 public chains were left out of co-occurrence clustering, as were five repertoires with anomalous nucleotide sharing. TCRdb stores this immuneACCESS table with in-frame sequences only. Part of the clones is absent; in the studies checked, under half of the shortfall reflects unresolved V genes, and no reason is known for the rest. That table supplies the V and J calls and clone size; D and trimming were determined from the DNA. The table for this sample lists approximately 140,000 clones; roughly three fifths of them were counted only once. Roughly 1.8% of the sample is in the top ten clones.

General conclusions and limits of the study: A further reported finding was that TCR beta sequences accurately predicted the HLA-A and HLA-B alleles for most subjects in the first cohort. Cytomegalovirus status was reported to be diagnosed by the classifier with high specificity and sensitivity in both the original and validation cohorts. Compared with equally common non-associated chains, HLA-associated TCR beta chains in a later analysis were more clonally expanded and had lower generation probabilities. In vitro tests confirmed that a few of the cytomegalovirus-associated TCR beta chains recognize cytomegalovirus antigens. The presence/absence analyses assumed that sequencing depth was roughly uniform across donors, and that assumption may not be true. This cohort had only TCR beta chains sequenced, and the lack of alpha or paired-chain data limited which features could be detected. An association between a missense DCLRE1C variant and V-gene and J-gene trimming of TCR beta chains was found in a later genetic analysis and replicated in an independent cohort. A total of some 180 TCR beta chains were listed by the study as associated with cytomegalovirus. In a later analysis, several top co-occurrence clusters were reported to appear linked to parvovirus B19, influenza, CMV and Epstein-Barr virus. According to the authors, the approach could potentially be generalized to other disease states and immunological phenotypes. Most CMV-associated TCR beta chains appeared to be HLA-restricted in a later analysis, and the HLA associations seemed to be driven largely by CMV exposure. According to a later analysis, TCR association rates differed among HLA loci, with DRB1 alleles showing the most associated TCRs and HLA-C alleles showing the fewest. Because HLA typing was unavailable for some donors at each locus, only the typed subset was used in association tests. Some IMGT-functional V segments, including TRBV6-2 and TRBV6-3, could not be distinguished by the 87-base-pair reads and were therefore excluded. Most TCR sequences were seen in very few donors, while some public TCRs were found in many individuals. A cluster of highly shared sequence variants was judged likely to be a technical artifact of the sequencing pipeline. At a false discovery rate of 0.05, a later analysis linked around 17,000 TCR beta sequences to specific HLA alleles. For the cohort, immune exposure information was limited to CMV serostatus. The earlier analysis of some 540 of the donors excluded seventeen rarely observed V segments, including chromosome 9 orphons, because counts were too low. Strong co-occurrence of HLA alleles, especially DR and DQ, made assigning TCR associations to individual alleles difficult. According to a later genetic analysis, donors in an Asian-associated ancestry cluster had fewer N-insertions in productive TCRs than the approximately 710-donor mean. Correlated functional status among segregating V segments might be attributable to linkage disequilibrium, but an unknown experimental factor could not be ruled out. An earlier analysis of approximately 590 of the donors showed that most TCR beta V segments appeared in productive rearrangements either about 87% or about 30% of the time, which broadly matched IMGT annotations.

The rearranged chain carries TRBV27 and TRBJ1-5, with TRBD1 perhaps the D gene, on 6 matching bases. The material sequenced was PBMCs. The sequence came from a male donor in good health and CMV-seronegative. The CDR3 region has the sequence CASSLDSDSNQPQHF. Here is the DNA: TGTGCCAGCAGTTTGGACAGCGATAGCAATCAGCCCCAGCATTTT.